The clone carrying this T cell receptor (beta chain) was recorded a few times. The entry originates in a study of identical twins. TCRdb re-analysed the 5' RACE reads in MiXCR, keeping a single row per CDR3 protein. The table has around 490,000 distinct CDR3 sequences, 14% seen once; the top ten hold 0.8% to 1%. The data also belong to a second study, concerning yellow fever vaccine responses in identical twins.

This clonotype originated in a young woman in good health. The sequenced sample was CD4+ T cells sorted from blood.

The CDR3 here is CATSGGGRGNEQYF. In DNA, the CDR3 is TGTGCCACCAGTGGAGGGGGGAGAGGCAACGAGCAGTACTTC. The J gene is TRBJ2-7, the V gene TRBV24-1; either TRBD1 or TRBD2 may supply D (6 bases each). Deletions cut 5 bases from V and 5 bases from J, with 15 bases between. CDR3 length equals 14 residues. CDR1 is KGHDR, CDR2 SFDVKD, per germline.